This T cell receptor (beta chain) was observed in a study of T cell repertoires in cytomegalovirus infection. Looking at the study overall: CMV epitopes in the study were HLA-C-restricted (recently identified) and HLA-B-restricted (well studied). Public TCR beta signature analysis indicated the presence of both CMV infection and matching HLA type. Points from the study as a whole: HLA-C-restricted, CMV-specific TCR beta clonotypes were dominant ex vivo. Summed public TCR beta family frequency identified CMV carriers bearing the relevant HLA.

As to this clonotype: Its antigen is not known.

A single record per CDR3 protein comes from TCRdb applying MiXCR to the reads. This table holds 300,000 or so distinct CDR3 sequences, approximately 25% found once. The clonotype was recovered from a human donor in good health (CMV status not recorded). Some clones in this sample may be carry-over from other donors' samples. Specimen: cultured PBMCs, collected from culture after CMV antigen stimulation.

This chain's CDR3 is CASSSAIWSTEAFF. DNA of the CDR3: TGTGCCAGCAGCTCGGCCATATGGAGCACTGAAGCTTTCTTT. The V and J genes are TRBV7-9 and TRBJ1-1; no clear D gene. This CDR3 has 14 residues. Trimming shortened V by 4 bases and J by 4 bases, and 13 bases separated the two germline ends. Per germline, CDR1 SEHNR and CDR2 FQNEAQ (reference sequence).